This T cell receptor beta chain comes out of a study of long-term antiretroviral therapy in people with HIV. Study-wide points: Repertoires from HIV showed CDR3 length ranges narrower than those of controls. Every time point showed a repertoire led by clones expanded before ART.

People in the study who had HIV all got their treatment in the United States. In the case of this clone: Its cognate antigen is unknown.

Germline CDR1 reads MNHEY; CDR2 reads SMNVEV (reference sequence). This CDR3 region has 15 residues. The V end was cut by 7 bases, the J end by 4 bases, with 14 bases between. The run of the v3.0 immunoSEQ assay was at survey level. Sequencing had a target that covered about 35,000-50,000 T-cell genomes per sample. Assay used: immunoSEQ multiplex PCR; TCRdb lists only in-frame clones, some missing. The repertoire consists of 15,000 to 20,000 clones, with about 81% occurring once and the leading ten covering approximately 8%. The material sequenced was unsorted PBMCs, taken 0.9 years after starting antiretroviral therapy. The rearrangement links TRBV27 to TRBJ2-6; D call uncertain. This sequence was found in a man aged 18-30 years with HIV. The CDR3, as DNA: TGTGCCAGCACGCCCAGTCCCCTAGGGGCCAACGTCCTGACTTTC. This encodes CASTPSPLGANVLTF.